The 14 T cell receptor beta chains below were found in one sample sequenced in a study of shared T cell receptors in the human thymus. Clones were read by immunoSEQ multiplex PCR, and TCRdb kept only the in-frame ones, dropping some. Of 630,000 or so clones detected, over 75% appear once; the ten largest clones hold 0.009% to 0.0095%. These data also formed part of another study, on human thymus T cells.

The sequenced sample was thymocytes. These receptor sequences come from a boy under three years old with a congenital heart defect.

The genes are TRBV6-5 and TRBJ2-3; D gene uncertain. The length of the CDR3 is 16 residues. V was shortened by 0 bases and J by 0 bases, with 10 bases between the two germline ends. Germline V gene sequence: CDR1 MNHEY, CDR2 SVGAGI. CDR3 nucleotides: TGTGCCAGCAGTTACTCCGGCAGGAAGAGCACAGATACGCAGTATTTT. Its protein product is CASSYSGRKSTDTQYF.

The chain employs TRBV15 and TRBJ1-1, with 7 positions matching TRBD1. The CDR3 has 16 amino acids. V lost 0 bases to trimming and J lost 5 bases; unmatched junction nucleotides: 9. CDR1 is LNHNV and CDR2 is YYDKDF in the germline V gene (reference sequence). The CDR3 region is CATSRDLDRVWTEAFF. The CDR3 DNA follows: TGTGCCACCAGCAGAGATCTAGACAGGGTCTGGACTGAAGCTTTCTTT.

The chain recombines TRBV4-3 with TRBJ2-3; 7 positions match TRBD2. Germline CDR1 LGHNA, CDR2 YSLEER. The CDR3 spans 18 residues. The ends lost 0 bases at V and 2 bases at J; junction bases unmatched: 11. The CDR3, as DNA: TGCGCCAGCAGCCAAGATTGGACTAGTGCACCCTACACAGATACGCAGTATTTT. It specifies CASSQDWTSAPYTDTQYF.

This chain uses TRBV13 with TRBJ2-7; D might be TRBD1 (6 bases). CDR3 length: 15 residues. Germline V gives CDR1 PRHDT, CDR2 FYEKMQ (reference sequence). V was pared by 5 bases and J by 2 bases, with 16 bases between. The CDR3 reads CASSRRGGNPYEQYF. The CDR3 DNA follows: TGTGCCAGCAGCCGACGAGGGGGTAACCCCTACGAGCAGTACTTC. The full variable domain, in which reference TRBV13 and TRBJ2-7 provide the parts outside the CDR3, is AAGVIQSPRHLIKEKRETATLKCYPIPRHDTVYWYQQGPGQDPQFLISFYEKMQSDKGSIPDRFSAQQFSDYHSELNMSSLELGDSALYFCASSRRGGNPYEQYFGPGTRLTVT.

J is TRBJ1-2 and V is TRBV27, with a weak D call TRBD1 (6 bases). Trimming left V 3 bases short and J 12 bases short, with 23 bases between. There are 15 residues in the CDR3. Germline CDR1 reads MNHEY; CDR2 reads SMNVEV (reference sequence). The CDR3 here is CASSFPLVQGLGDTF. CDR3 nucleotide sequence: TGTGCCAGCAGTTTCCCCTTAGTACAGGGCCTCGGAGACACCTTC.

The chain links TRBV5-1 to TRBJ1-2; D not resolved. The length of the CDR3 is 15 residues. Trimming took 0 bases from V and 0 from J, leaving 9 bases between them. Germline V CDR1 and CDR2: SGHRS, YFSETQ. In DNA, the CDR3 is TGCGCCAGCAGCTTGGACGGAGGGACTAACTATGGCTACACCTTC. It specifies CASSLDGGTNYGYTF.

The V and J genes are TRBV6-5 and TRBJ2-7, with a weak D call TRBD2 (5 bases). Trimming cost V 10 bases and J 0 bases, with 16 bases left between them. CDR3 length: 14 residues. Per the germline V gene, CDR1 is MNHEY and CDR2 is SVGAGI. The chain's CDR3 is CATRVPGFSYEQYF. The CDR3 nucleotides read TGTGCCACCAGAGTCCCGGGATTCTCCTACGAGCAGTACTTC.

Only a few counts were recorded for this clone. Written as DNA, the CDR3 is TGTGCCAGCAGTTTGTCCCCAGGGTCCATGAACACTGAAGCTTTCTTT. It translates to CASSLSPGSMNTEAFF. The genes are TRBV28 and TRBJ1-1; a possible D gene is TRBD1 (5 bases). The ends were cut back, 3 bases at V and 0 bases at J, with 14 bases in the middle. The CDR3 is made up of 16 amino acids. Germline assignment: CDR1 MDHEN and CDR2 SYDVKM.

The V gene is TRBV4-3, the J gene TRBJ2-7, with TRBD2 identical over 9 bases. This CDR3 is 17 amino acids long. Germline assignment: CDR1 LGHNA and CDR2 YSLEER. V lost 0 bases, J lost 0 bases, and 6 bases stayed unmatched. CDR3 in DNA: TGCGCCAGCAGCCAAGAGAAAAAGCGGGGGGTCTCCTACGAGCAGTACTTC. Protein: CASSQEKKRGVSYEQYF.

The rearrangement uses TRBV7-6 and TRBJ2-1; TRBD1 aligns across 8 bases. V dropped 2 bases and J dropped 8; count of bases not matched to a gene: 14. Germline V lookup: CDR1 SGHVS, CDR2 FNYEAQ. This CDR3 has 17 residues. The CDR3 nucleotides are TGTGCCAGCAGCTTACAATCGTGTTGGCAGGGGGCGCATGAGCAGTTCTTC. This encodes CASSLQSCWQGAHEQFF.

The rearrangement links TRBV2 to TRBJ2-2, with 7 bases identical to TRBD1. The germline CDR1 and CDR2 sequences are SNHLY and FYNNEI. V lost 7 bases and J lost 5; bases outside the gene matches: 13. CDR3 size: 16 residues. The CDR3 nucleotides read TGTGCCAGCATGGTAGGGGGCGCAGGTCAGACCGGGGAGCTGTTTTTT. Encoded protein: CASMVGGAGQTGELFF.

The CDR3 DNA is TGTGCCAGCAGCTTTATACGGGGGGCTAGCACAGATACGCAGTATTTT. It codes for CASSFIRGASTDTQYF. J is TRBJ2-3 and V is TRBV7-9; tentatively, D is TRBD2 (7 bases). Germline V gene sequence: CDR1 SEHNR, CDR2 FQNEAQ (reference sequence). V was shortened by 3 bases and J by 0 bases, with 13 bases between the two germline ends. This CDR3 has 16 residues.

This CDR3 is CASSVEGGPGCNEQFF. DNA for the CDR3: TGTGCCAGCAGCGTAGAAGGGGGACCTGGATGCAATGAGCAGTTCTTC. V and J are TRBV9 and TRBJ2-1, with D maybe TRBD1 (6 bases). V gave up 0 bases and J gave up 6 bases, with 16 bases separating them. The CDR3 loop spans 16 amino acids. The germline V gene encodes CDR1 SGDLS and CDR2 YYNGEE. The variable domain in full, completed from reference TRBV9 and TRBJ2-1, reads DSGVTQTPKHLITATGQRVTLRCSPRSGDLSVYWYQQSLDQGLQFLIQYYNGEERAKGNILERFSAQQFPDLHSELNLSSLELGDSALYFCASSVEGGPGCNEQFFGPGTRLTVL.

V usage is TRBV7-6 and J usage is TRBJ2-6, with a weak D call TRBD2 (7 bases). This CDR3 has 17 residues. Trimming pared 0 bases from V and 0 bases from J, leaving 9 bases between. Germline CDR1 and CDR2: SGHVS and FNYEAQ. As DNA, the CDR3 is TGTGCCAGCAGCTTAGCGGGGGGGGCCTCTGGGGCCAACGTCCTGACTTTC. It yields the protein CASSLAGGASGANVLTF.